This T cell receptor (beta chain) was profiled in a study of T cells in Graves' hyperthyroidism and ophthalmopathy. V gave up 7 bases and J gave up 0 bases, with 10 bases separating them. CDR1 is DFQATT and CDR2 is SNEGSKA in the germline V gene (reference sequence). CDR3 size: 13 residues. Remarks on this clonotype: Its antigen is undetermined.

TCR beta CDR3 sequences were amplified from RNA transcripts. HTBI primers drove first-round RT-PCR of the TCR CDR3. TCRdb used MiXCR to reprocess the multiplex PCR reads, holding one entry per CDR3 protein. The sample lists approximately 640,000 distinct CDR3 sequences, 17% seen once, with around 15% in the top ten. Study findings and constraints: Blood also contained most expanded thyroid clonotypes above 0.001.

This chain uses TRBV20-1 with TRBJ2-1; D may be TRBD1 or TRBD2 (5 bases each). The sample consisted of blood. This receptor was identified in a man aged 45-65 years with Graves' hyperthyroidism. The CDR3 DNA is TGCAGTGGGGACGGGACCTCCTACAATGAGCAGTTCTTC. It yields the protein CSGDGTSYNEQFF.